This T cell receptor (beta chain) was documented in a study of shared clonotypes between healthy human individuals. Study results and limitations: Memory subsets generally showed smaller estimated richness than naive subsets did.

Trimming shortened V by 5 bases and J by 2 bases, and 12 bases separated the two germline ends. The CDR3 consists of 14 residues. Germline CDR1 is LGHNA and CDR2 is YSLEER. Points on this clone: Its matching antigen is unknown.

Researchers ran the assay at a deep level. The table came from immunoSEQ multiplex PCR; TCRdb's copy has only in-frame clones and leaves some out. The sample yields around 1.1 million clones, more than 75% seen once. This chain joins TRBV4-3 and TRBJ1-2; possible D gene TRBD1, 6 bases. Sequencing was carried out using memory CD4+ T cells from PBMCs. Sample subset: CD45RA-negative fraction. This TCR was sampled from a man younger than 35 in good health. Some clones in this sample may be carry-over from other donors' samples. The CDR3 DNA is TGCGCCAGCAGCGACTGGGGGGCGAACTATGGCTACACCTTC. Amino acid sequence: CASSDWGANYGYTF.